The rows below give T cell receptor beta chains drawn from one sample of a study of blood T cell repertoires in COVID-19. Some clones are missing from TCRdb's copy, which holds only in-frame ones; the method was immunoSEQ multiplex PCR. Of 110,000 to 150,000 clones listed, approximately 78% are singletons. Sequenced sample: peripheral blood. These receptors came from a woman aged 80 or over with acute or convalescent COVID-19. Both conserved end residues are part of each CDR3. A D gene is named only where the DNA matches it firmly.

v_call	d_call	j_call	cdr3_aa
TRBV7-9	-	TRBJ1-4	CASSLVGRELFF
TRBV6-6	-	TRBJ2-2	CASMSLPNTGELFF
TRBV3-1/TRBV3-2	-	TRBJ2-1	CASSLTPRRVNNEQFF
TRBV12-5	TRBD2	TRBJ2-1	CAREVGSSSYNEQFF
TRBV5-6	TRBD1	TRBJ1-2	CASREQGANYGYTF
TRBV21-1	-	TRBJ1-1	CASSKAPAGNTEAFF
TRBV5-1	TRBD1	TRBJ1-4	CASSLVYRGRTNEKLFF
TRBV27	TRBD1	TRBJ2-1	CASSFPGTDLNEQFF
TRBV5-1	-	TRBJ2-1	CASSFSGSSYNEQFF
TRBV6-1	-	TRBJ2-4	CASSEGRSRAKNIQYF
TRBV27	-	TRBJ1-5	CASSLGSPGHQPQHF
TRBV5-6	TRBD1	TRBJ1-4	CASSGSSPGQGTKWEKLFF
TRBV19	-	TRBJ1-1	CASSLPRVNTEAFF
TRBV7-2	TRBD1	TRBJ1-5	CASSSDRRQPQHF
TRBV5-1	-	TRBJ1-1	CASSLVQGGGMNTEAFF
TRBV5-4	TRBD2	TRBJ2-2	CASSFGLAGAGTGELFF
TRBV18	-	TRBJ2-1	CASSPGPGNNEQFF
TRBV10-3	-	TRBJ1-5	CAIGQINHNQPQHF
TRBV12-2	-	TRBJ2-3	CASRLDETDGTDTQYF
TRBV2	-	TRBJ2-7	CASSVWSGQSYEQYF
TRBV2	TRBD1	TRBJ2-5	CASRKEQGKETQYF
TRBV19	-	TRBJ2-2	CASSISVTGELFF
TRBV5-4	-	TRBJ2-5	CASSSDPDWETQYF
TRBV5-1	TRBD2	TRBJ2-1	CASSLQSGVYNEQFF
TRBV28	-	TRBJ1-1	CASTLKWNTEAFF
TRBV5-1	-	TRBJ2-5	CASSFVPGAWETQYF
TRBV2	-	TRBJ1-4	CASSPRDLGEKLFF
TRBV6-5	-	TRBJ1-3	CASIHNSGNTIYF
TRBV6-5	-	TRBJ2-7	CASSYSESYSEQYF
TRBV11-3	TRBD1	TRBJ1-2	CASTTRTGAYYGYTF
TRBV30	TRBD2	TRBJ2-5	CAWRKLAGNSGETQYF
TRBV19	-	TRBJ1-1	CASSLRPNTEAFF
TRBV7-2	-	TRBJ2-3	CASSLELRLASTDTQYF
TRBV5-1	TRBD1	TRBJ2-2	CASSTPDRAVYTGELFF
TRBV4-2	TRBD2	TRBJ2-3	CASSQDGLAGVGDTQYF
TRBV28	-	TRBJ2-7	CASSSGHTNYEQYF
TRBV6-5	TRBD2	TRBJ2-1	CASTPSGHYNEQFF
TRBV27	-	TRBJ2-2	CASSLFGDTGELFF
TRBV15	-	TRBJ1-1	CATSRVGAGTEAFF
TRBV19	TRBD1	TRBJ2-3	CASSRGQGTDTQYF
TRBV5-1	-	TRBJ2-5	CASSLAGAGEETQYF
TRBV24-1	TRBD1	TRBJ1-2	CATSPGQGINYGYTF